This TCR beta chain was recovered during a study of blood T cell repertoires in COVID-19. Study as a whole: The samples span acute and convalescent COVID-19 from the United States, Italy and Spain. The cDNA or gDNA used as material had been derived from T cells, B-cell-depleted T cells, or PBMCs.

Original handling: Estimates of nucleated cell counts were drawn from the amplification of reference gene primers. The method was immunoSEQ multiplex PCR; TCRdb's version includes in-frame clones alone and lacks a portion of them. V, J and clone size reflect that table, while D and trimming were determined from the DNA. The table lists approximately 270,000 clones, approximately 90% of them singletons. The germline V gene has CDR1 MNHEY and CDR2 SMNVEV (reference sequence). CDR3 length equals 13 residues. V lost 2 bases, J lost 7 bases, and 9 bases lay in between. J is TRBJ1-5 and V is TRBV27; possibly TRBD1 for D (6 bases). The sequencing input was peripheral blood. This sequence originates from a man aged 25-40 years with acute or convalescent COVID-19. The CDR3 loop reads CASSLNRVQPQHF. CDR3 DNA: TGTGCCAGCAGTTTAAACAGGGTACAGCCCCAGCATTTT.